This T cell receptor beta chain was sequenced during a study of human T cells and chemical hapten exposure. Overall study context: On the upper back, patch tests were applied with 0.01% DPC and read at 6 days. Patients, predominantly female, presented with alopecia areata, totalis or universalis.

Overall study findings and caveats: DPC sensitization left the count of TCRs above 1 in 1000 unchanged.

V was clipped by 7 bases and J by 4 bases; unmatched bases: 9. The CDR3 contains 14 residues. Per germline, CDR1 SGHRS and CDR2 YFSETQ. TCRdb redid the calling of the RACE reads with MiXCR, one entry per CDR3 protein. This sample has 200,000 to 300,000 distinct CDR3 sequences; 8.6% occur once, and the top ten carry over 2%. Described time point: pre-sensitization, week 0. Noted treatment: therapeutic diphenylcyclopropenone sensitization with weekly scalp DPC. Ten or more counts support this clonotype. The target antigen is unknown. The input for sequencing was whole blood, taken in connection with sensitization to the hapten diphenylcyclopropenone (DPC). The rearrangement links TRBV5-1 to TRBJ2-3; 7 bases line up with TRBD2. This sequence originates from a woman in her thirties or forties with alopecia areata. Some clones in this sample may be carry-over from other donors' samples. The CDR3 region is CASRQLAVSDTQYF. DNA of the CDR3: TGCGCCAGCCGACAGCTAGCGGTCTCAGATACGCAGTATTTT.